This TCR beta chain was observed in a study of beta chain features in type 1 diabetes. The authors reverse transcribed all of the isolated RNA, so sequencing captured expressed TCRB transcripts. The method was immunoSEQ multiplex PCR; TCRdb's version includes in-frame clones alone and lacks a portion of them. The sample lists roughly 400,000 clones; more than 13% were seen once. The trim removed 5 bases at V and 2 bases at J, leaving 8 bases unmatched. The CDR3 contains 16 residues. The germline V gene has CDR1 SGHRS and CDR2 YFSETQ. This chain joins TRBV5-1 and TRBJ2-3, with 10 bases matching TRBD1. The source of this sequence is a woman under 30 in good health. Sequenced material: naive CD4+ T cells from blood. The CDR3 spells CASRQTGGRVTDTQYF. For the CDR3, the DNA is TGCGCCAGCAGACAGACAGGGGGCCGGGTCACAGATACGCAGTATTTT. Together with reference TRBV5-1 and TRBJ2-3, the CDR3 gives the full variable domain: KAGVTQTPRYLIKTRGQQVTLSCSPISGHRSVSWYQQTPGQGLQFLFEYFSETQRNKGNFPGRFSGRQFSNSRSEMNVSTLELGDSALYLCASRQTGGRVTDTQYFGPGTRLTVL.